These 11 T cell receptor beta chains were all obtained from the same sample, sequenced in a study of cytomegalovirus exposure and HLA in healthy donors. 13 Jbeta primers and 60 Vbeta primers were used for the PCR. The repertoire was sequenced with immunoSEQ multiplex PCR; TCRdb's copy has only in-frame clones and lacks some. The table has about 160,000 clones, approximately 73% seen once. Sequenced sample: PBMCs. Receptor source: a woman younger than 30 in good health and CMV-seronegative.

This rearrangement joins TRBV12-5 to TRBJ2-7, with D possibly TRBD2 on 6 matching bases. CDR3 length: 16 residues. Germline lookup yields CDR1 LGHNT and CDR2 FRNRAP. With 3 bases removed from V and 1 base from J, the gap between germline ends came to 16 bases. The CDR3 DNA is TGTGCTAGTGGTTTATGGGTTTCGGGAGTTTCCTACGAGCAGTACGTC. Its translation is CASGLWVSGVSYEQYV.

The chain couples TRBV29-1 to TRBJ1-5; 7 nucleotides agree with TRBD1. This CDR3 comprises 14 residues. Germline V gene data show CDR1 as SQVTM and CDR2 as ANQGSEA. V shed 6 bases and J 1 base; nucleotides not matched to a gene: 6. Here the CDR3 reads CSVTTGFSNQPQHF. CDR3 DNA sequence: TGCAGCGTGACGACAGGGTTCAGCAATCAGCCCCAGCATTTT.

This clone came up a few times. This sequence joins TRBV6-6 and TRBJ1-2; possibly TRBD1 for D (6 bases). The CDR3 is made up of 13 amino acids. CDR1 MNHNY and CDR2 SVGAGI come from the germline V gene (reference sequence). Trimming took off 0 bases at V and 5 bases at J, with 7 bases between the two ends. The CDR3 bases are TGTGCCAGCAGTTACTCCGGGACATATGGCTACACCTTC. It specifies CASSYSGTYGYTF.

The V call is TRBV27, the J call TRBJ1-2, with D unresolved. The germline V gene has CDR1 MNHEY and CDR2 SMNVEV (reference sequence). The germline V and J ends were trimmed by 8 bases and 5 bases, with 12 bases remaining between them. The CDR3 has 12 amino acids. The CDR3 bases are TGTGCCAGCGGCGAGGGCAGGTATGGCTACACCTTC. Residues: CASGEGRYGYTF.

The V and J genes are TRBV6-5 and TRBJ2-4; a weak D match, TRBD1 (5 bases). V was pared by 7 bases and J by 4 bases, with 5 bases between. Germline lookup yields CDR1 MNHEY and CDR2 SVGAGI. The CDR3 consists of 11 residues. Here the CDR3 DNA reads TGTGCCAGCAAGGGGAAAAACATTCAGTACTTC. As protein: CASKGKNIQYF.

This clone was detected a few times. The J gene is TRBJ1-5, the V gene TRBV19; 7 bases agree with TRBD1. Germline V gene lookup returns CDR1 LNHDA and CDR2 SQIVND (reference sequence). This CDR3 has 15 amino acids. V lost 4 bases to trimming and J lost 3 bases; unmatched junction nucleotides: 6. CDR3 residues: CASSKATGPNQPQHF. CDR3 sequence (DNA): TGTGCCAGTAGTAAGGCGACAGGGCCCAATCAGCCCCAGCATTTT. The whole variable domain, filled in from reference TRBV19 and TRBJ1-5, reads DGGITQSPKYLFRKEGQNVTLSCEQNLNHDAMYWYRQDPGQGLRLIYYSQIVNDFQKGDIAEGYSVSREKKESFPLTVTSAQKNPTAFYLCASSKATGPNQPQHFGDGTRLSIL.

This chain links TRBV4-3 with TRBJ2-3; 8 bases align to TRBD2. Germline loops: CDR1 LGHNA, CDR2 YSLEER. The CDR3 extends over 16 amino acids. V gave up 3 bases and J gave up 0 bases; unmatched junction bases: 5. The CDR3 nucleotides read TGCGCCAGCAGCCAGCAGCGGGGGCAGAGCACAGATACGCAGTATTTT. Translation gives CASSQQRGQSTDTQYF.

This clone was seen a few times. The chain couples TRBV5-1 to TRBJ1-3, with 9 bases identical to TRBD1. The CDR3 has 16 amino acids. CDR1 is SGHRS and CDR2 is YFSETQ in the germline V gene. Losses at the gene ends were 4 bases for V and 0 bases for J; bases not matched to a gene: 5. The CDR3 sequence is CASSQEGQGSGNTIYF. CDR3 nucleotides: TGCGCCAGCAGCCAAGAGGGACAGGGCTCTGGAAACACCATATATTTT.

The V call is TRBV5-6, the J call TRBJ1-4, with a weak D call TRBD1 (6 bases). Between the trimmed V and J ends, which lost 7 bases and 6 bases, there was a span of 19 bases. The V gene's germline CDR1 is SGHDT and CDR2 YYEEEE. The CDR3 is made up of 15 amino acids. CDR3 sequence reads: CASGQGQGSYEKLFF. The CDR3 DNA follows: TGTGCCAGCGGCCAGGGGCAGGGGAGCTATGAAAAACTGTTTTTT.

This chain connects TRBV11-1 to TRBJ2-1, with 8 bases identical to TRBD1. Germline V lookup: CDR1 SGHAT, CDR2 FQDESV (reference sequence). The V segment lost 1 base and the J segment 8 bases; nucleotides outside the gene matches: 16. The CDR3 totals 18 residues. CDR3 bases: TGTGCCAGCAGCTTAGGGCAGGGGGCCTGGGGATCACGGGATGAGCAGTTCTTC. It yields the protein CASSLGQGAWGSRDEQFF.

This chain joins TRBV6-1 and TRBJ1-3, with D uncertain. The CDR3 has 12 residues. Trimming left V 4 bases short and J 4 bases short, with 5 bases between. Germline V lookup: CDR1 MNHNS, CDR2 SASEGT. The CDR3 bases are TGTGCCAGCAGTGCGGAGGGAAACACCATATATTTT. Encoded protein: CASSAEGNTIYF.